One T cell receptor beta chain is described in this entry. Its antigen is undetermined. Blood replicates held 0.5 ug DNA, tumor or normal breast 1.5 ug, two each. Libraries were prepared by immunoSEQ multiplex PCR; TCRdb keeps only in-frame clonotypes and omits some of them. This sample has about 53,000 clones, with around 90% found just once. This entry is derived from a study of early stage breast cancer tumors. Study details: About 70% of the 16 invasive tumors were ER+, PR+ and HER2-. Broader study findings: Most shared enriched TCRB sequences were commonly generated ones. Compared with adjacent normal breast, tumors showed roughly 2.5-fold denser, more clonal T cells.

CDR1 is MNHNY, CDR2 SVGAGI, per germline (reference sequence). V gave up 2 bases and J gave up 2 bases, with 16 bases separating them. The CDR3 length is 16 residues. The chain uses TRBV6-6 and TRBJ2-7; possibly TRBD2 for D (5 bases). The sequence was obtained from a person aged 70 to 85 with breast cancer. Specimen: blood. CDR3 protein: CASSYSPGKATYEQYF. CDR3 in DNA: TGTGCCAGCAGTTACAGTCCGGGGAAGGCGACCTACGAGCAGTACTTC.